This TCR beta chain was documented in a study of blood T cells in healthy people across ages. General study findings and limits: Using unsorted PBMCs precluded a conclusive naive versus antigen-experienced comparison. The study found more naive CD4+ cells and higher diversity in long-lived than aged donors.

Alongside a J-beta primer mix, a sample-barcoded 5' primer served in a second PCR lasting roughly 6 to 11 cycles. TCRdb reprocessed the 5' RACE reads via MiXCR and lists one record per CDR3 protein. The sample includes roughly 1,500,000 distinct CDR3 sequences, about 35% of them seen just once. Worth noting for this clonotype: Its antigen remains unidentified.

In germline, CDR1 is SEHNR, CDR2 FQNEAQ (reference sequence). The CDR3 extends over 15 amino acids. The germline V and J ends were trimmed by 10 bases and 0 bases, with 16 bases remaining between them. This sequence was found in a woman in her twenties or thirties in good health. The V and J genes are TRBV7-9 and TRBJ2-1; possible D gene TRBD2, 7 bases. Material: blood. Here the CDR3 DNA reads TGTGCCACCAAGGGGGGGGATCTCTCCTACAATGAGCAGTTCTTC. This encodes CATKGGDLSYNEQFF.